The clone carrying this T cell receptor beta chain turned up a few times. Its target is unknown. These data belong to a study of T-cell reconstitution after alpha-beta-depleted transplantation in children. Trimming took 2 bases from V and 3 from J, leaving 18 bases between them. CDR3 size: 17 residues. The germline V gene has CDR1 SGHRS and CDR2 YFSETQ. Broader study findings: Surviving recipient T cells and intrathymic progenitors accounted for some patients' high TCRbeta diversity at day 60. About two months after transplant, alpha-beta T cells reportedly came from several hundred expanded graft clones. A year had passed since transplant, and T-cell counts and diversity by then came mostly from newly produced T cells.

TCRbeta library preparation incorporated unique molecular identifiers. TCRdb analysed the PCR reads with MiXCR anew, one entry per CDR3 protein. The sample carries 700,000 to 850,000 distinct CDR3 sequences, roughly 15% recorded once. Source: PBMCs, mostly from graft donor cells, taken 360 days after TCRalphabeta/CD19-depleted stem cell transplant. The TCR was taken from a male patient between 10 and 17 years old who had a stem cell transplant for acute lymphoblastic leukemia, so the T cells may come from the graft donor. V gene TRBV5-1 combines with J gene TRBJ2-1; D is perhaps TRBD2 (5 bases). The CDR3 spells CASSFGRWLGLYNEQFF. CDR3 bases: TGCGCCAGCAGCTTTGGACGATGGCTAGGACTCTACAATGAGCAGTTCTTC.